These 26 T cell receptor beta chains were sequenced from one sample in a study of OX40 agonist ivuxolimab in advanced cancers. This table comes from immunoSEQ multiplex PCR, and its TCRdb copy is limited to in-frame clones, with some not included. Here the sample spans tens of thousands of clones, more than 75% being singletons. The sequencing used CD4+ or CD8+ T cells sorted from blood, collected in a trial of the OX40 agonist ivuxolimab. The receptors originated from an adult with an advanced solid tumor such as melanoma, head and neck, liver or kidney cancer.

The CDR3 spells CASRKVGQGDEAFF. CDR3 nucleotide sequence: TGTGCCAGCAGAAAAGTGGGACAGGGTGATGAAGCTTTCTTT. The rearrangement joins TRBV6-5 to TRBJ1-1; 9 nucleotides match TRBD1. This CDR3 contains 14 residues. V lost 6 bases and J lost 7; bases outside the gene matches: 9. Germline V gene lookup returns CDR1 MNHEY and CDR2 SVGAGI.

The rearrangement uses TRBV19 and TRBJ1-2, with 7 bases identical to TRBD1. The CDR3 is made up of 15 amino acids. Germline V gene lookup returns CDR1 LNHDA and CDR2 SQIVND (reference sequence). V shed 4 bases, J shed 2 bases, and the junction held 7 bases outside the gene matches. In DNA form, the CDR3 reads TGTGCCAGTAGTACCGTAGGCAGGGGGAACTATGGCTACACCTTC. Translated, it gives CASSTVGRGNYGYTF.

The chain couples TRBV19 to TRBJ2-1; 7 bases match TRBD1. The V gene end was trimmed by 1 base and the J gene end by 12 bases; junction bases not matched to a gene: 6. Germline V gene sequence: CDR1 LNHDA, CDR2 SQIVND (reference sequence). CDR3 length: 13 residues. In DNA form, the CDR3 reads TGTGCCAGTAGTATAGGGGGACAGTACGGGCAGTTCTTC. Its protein product is CASSIGGQYGQFF.

The chain links TRBV12-2 to TRBJ2-5; the table's D call, TRBD1, was not checked against the DNA. TRBV12-2 is assigned pseudogene status. CDR3 length: 21 residues. CDR3 region: CASRLLTGPGQGPGDWETQYF. CDR3 DNA: TGTGCAAGTCGCTTACTGACCGGTCCGGGACAGGGGCCGGGGGACTGGGAGACCCAGTACTTC.

The chain has TRBV29-1 and TRBJ2-1; D may be TRBD1 (5 bases). Germline V gives CDR1 SQVTM, CDR2 ANQGSEA. This CDR3 has 11 residues. Trimming cost V 4 bases and J 10 bases, with 11 bases left between them. CDR3 bases: TGCAGCGTTGGGTACAGGTCAGAGCAGTTCTTC. Its translation: CSVGYRSEQFF.

The chain carries TRBV15 and TRBJ2-7, with D maybe TRBD1 (5 bases). V was pared by 0 bases and J by 1 base, with 10 bases between. CDR3 length: 15 amino acids. Germline V gene data show CDR1 as LNHNV and CDR2 as YYDKDF (reference sequence). DNA of the CDR3: TGTGCCACCAGCAGAGATAGGGGTTTTTCCTACGAGCAGTACTTC. It yields the protein CATSRDRGFSYEQYF.

The rearrangement joins TRBV5-1 to TRBJ2-7, with 10 positions matching TRBD2. V shed 5 bases and J 0 bases; nucleotides not matched to a gene: 5. CDR3 length equals 15 residues. Germline CDR1 and CDR2: SGHRS and YFSETQ. The CDR3 region is CASRSGLAASYEQYF. Here the CDR3 DNA reads TGCGCCAGCAGGTCAGGACTAGCGGCCTCCTACGAGCAGTACTTC.

J is TRBJ2-3 and V is TRBV27; 11 bases line up with TRBD2. The CDR3 consists of 16 residues. Germline lookup yields CDR1 MNHEY and CDR2 SMNVEV (reference sequence). Unmatched junction bases numbered 6, after V lost 5 bases and J lost 2 bases. This CDR3 is CASSLIAGGPTDTQYF. The CDR3 DNA follows: TGTGCCAGCAGTCTTATAGCGGGGGGGCCCACAGATACGCAGTATTTT.

The chain carries TRBV2 and TRBJ1-2; D remains unclear. Trimming took 6 bases from V and 7 from J, leaving 9 bases between them. Looked up from germline, CDR1 is SNHLY and CDR2 is FYNNEI. The CDR3 loop spans 11 amino acids. CDR3: CASRDLSGYTF. DNA for the CDR3: TGTGCCAGCAGAGATTTGAGTGGCTACACCTTC. The full variable domain, rest sourced from reference TRBV2 and TRBJ1-2, is EPEVTQTPSHQVTQMGQEVILRCVPISNHLYFYWYRQILGQKVEFLVSFYNNEISEKSEIFDDQFSVERPDGSNFTLKIRSTKLEDSAMYFCASRDLSGYTFGSGTRLTVV.

The chain uses TRBV21-1 and TRBJ2-7; the D segment call TRBD2 is taken from the table without a DNA check. TRBV21-1 is given as a pseudogene. The CDR3 has 17 amino acids. CDR3 in DNA: TGTGCCAGCAGAAAAGAGGGGACTCCCATTCCGGGGCACGAGCAGTACTTC. It encodes CASRKEGTPIPGHEQYF.

This chain links TRBV5-4 with TRBJ1-2; a possible D gene is TRBD1 (5 bases). The V gene's germline CDR1 is SGHNT and CDR2 YYREEE (reference sequence). The CDR3 runs to 14 residues. Deletions cut 0 bases from V and 4 bases from J, with 10 bases between. CDR3 residues: CASSLGVGAYGYTF. For the CDR3, the DNA is TGTGCCAGCAGCTTGGGGGTCGGGGCCTATGGCTACACCTTC.

The V call is TRBV7-9, the J call TRBJ2-1; tentative D call: TRBD1 (6 bases). CDR1 and CDR2 from the germline V gene are SEHNR and FQNEAQ (reference sequence). V lost 1 base to trimming and J lost 9 bases, with 10 bases between them. This CDR3 is built from 13 residues. The CDR3 spells CASSLGGQAEQFF. As DNA, the CDR3 is TGTGCCAGCAGCTTAGGGGGGCAGGCTGAGCAGTTCTTC.

V is TRBV6-1 and J is TRBJ2-3, with 8 bases aligning to TRBD1. The V gene end was trimmed by 1 base and the J gene end by 4 bases; junction bases not matched to a gene: 4. This CDR3 contains 15 residues. CDR1 and CDR2 (germline): MNHNS, SASEGT. The CDR3 here is CASSEGQGRADTQYF. Here the CDR3 DNA reads TGTGCCAGCAGTGAAGGACAGGGGCGAGCAGATACGCAGTATTTT.

This sequence joins TRBV7-9 and TRBJ2-5; possibly TRBD2 for D (6 bases). The CDR3 runs to 14 residues. V was cut by 2 bases and J by 4 bases, with 11 bases left in between. Germline CDR1 SEHNR, CDR2 FQNEAQ (reference sequence). In DNA form, the CDR3 reads TGTGCCAGCAGCTTACATGGGGACTCAGAGACCCAGTACTTC. Protein product: CASSLHGDSETQYF.

This rearrangement joins TRBV5-1 to TRBJ2-7; D might be TRBD1 or TRBD2, each matching 5 bases. V lost 0 bases and J lost 7, with 14 bases in between. This CDR3 has 14 residues. Germline-derived CDR1 and CDR2 are SGHRS and YFSETQ. The CDR3 DNA reads as TGCGCCAGCAGCTTGGCCCCCCGGGGCGGGGAGCAGTACTTC. It translates to CASSLAPRGGEQYF.

The V gene is TRBV28, the J gene TRBJ2-3; tentatively, D is TRBD1 (6 bases). The CDR3 loop spans 16 amino acids. Germline V gives CDR1 MDHEN, CDR2 SYDVKM. Trimming stripped 3 bases from V and 2 bases from J, with 15 bases between. CDR3 nucleotides: TGTGCCAGCAGTTTTGTGGGACAAGATAACACAGATACGCAGTATTTT. This encodes CASSFVGQDNTDTQYF.

J is TRBJ2-5 and V is TRBV28; no clear D gene. The V gene lost 8 bases and the J gene lost 10 bases, with 11 bases spanning the gap. Germline assignment: CDR1 MDHEN and CDR2 SYDVKM. The CDR3 is 10 amino acids. DNA of the CDR3: TGTGCCAGCGGCCTCTTAGACCAGTACTTC. Translating it yields CASGLLDQYF. Looking up the rest from reference TRBV28 and TRBJ2-5 gives the full variable domain: DVKVTQSSRYLVKRTGEKVFLECVQDMDHENMFWYRQDPGLGLRLIYFSYDVKMKEKGDIPEGYSVSREKKERFSLILESASTNQTSMYLCASGLLDQYFGPGTRLLVL.

V is TRBV29-1 and J is TRBJ1-1; D not certain. The V and J ends lost 7 bases and 1 base respectively, with 7 bases between them. CDR1 and CDR2 from the germline V gene are SQVTM and ANQGSEA. CDR3 length: 11 amino acids. CDR3 residues: CSEGRNTEAFF. CDR3 DNA sequence: TGCAGCGAAGGGAGGAACACTGAAGCTTTCTTT. The complete variable domain, with remaining parts taken from reference TRBV29-1 and TRBJ1-1, reads SAVISQKPSRDICQRGTSLTIQCQVDSQVTMMFWYRQQPGQSLTLIATANQGSEATYESGFVIDKFPISRPNLTFSTLTVSNMSPEDSSIYLCSEGRNTEAFFGQGTRLTVV.

The rearrangement joins TRBV28 to TRBJ1-5; D uncertain. The germline V and J ends were trimmed by 5 bases and 4 bases, with 6 bases remaining between them. The CDR3 runs to 12 residues. Germline CDR1 reads MDHEN; CDR2 reads SYDVKM. The CDR3 is CASSPLNQPQHF. Written as DNA, the CDR3 is TGTGCCAGCAGTCCTCTTAATCAGCCCCAGCATTTT.

This chain joins TRBV6-5 and TRBJ1-4; D is unclear. Germline CDR1 and CDR2: MNHEY and SVGAGI. CDR3 length: 13 amino acids. The ends were cut back, 6 bases at V and 2 bases at J, with 7 bases in the middle. Here the CDR3 DNA reads TGTGCCAGCAGCGTTATTACTAATGAAAAACTGTTTTTT. Amino acid sequence: CASSVITNEKLFF.

The chain is built from TRBV30 and TRBJ1-3; possibly TRBD1 for D (5 bases). This CDR3 comprises 13 residues. V was shortened by 3 bases and J by 7 bases, with 13 bases between the two germline ends. CDR1 is GTSNPN and CDR2 is SVGIG in the germline V gene (reference sequence). The CDR3 spells CAWSRRGRNTIYF. DNA of the CDR3: TGTGCCTGGAGCCGGCGGGGGAGGAACACCATATATTTT. The complete variable domain, with remaining parts taken from reference TRBV30 and TRBJ1-3, reads SQTIHQWPATLVQPVGSPLSLECTVEGTSNPNLYWYRQAAGRGLQLLFYSVGIGQISSEVPQNLSASRPQDRQFILSSKKLLLSDSGFYLCAWSRRGRNTIYFGEGSWLTVV.

Worth noting for this clone: The junction departs from germline at one end; a sequencing error may be responsible. The rearrangement uses TRBV4-1 and TRBJ2-1; D is uncertain. This CDR3 spans 13 amino acids. CDR1 is MGHRA, CDR2 YSYEKL, per germline. The CDR3 sequence is CASSEDGGYEQFF. For the CDR3, the DNA is TGCGCCAGCAGCGAAGACGGTGGGTATGAGCAGTTCTTC.

The J gene is TRBJ1-5, the V gene TRBV6-5, with no clear D. This CDR3 is 15 amino acids long. In germline, CDR1 is MNHEY, CDR2 SVGAGI. V was cut by 4 bases and J by 0 bases, with 10 bases left in between. CDR3 in amino acids: CASSLSEVSNQPQHF. As DNA, the CDR3 is TGTGCCAGCAGTTTGTCGGAGGTTAGCAATCAGCCCCAGCATTTT.

The chain links TRBV19 to TRBJ2-2; maybe TRBD1 (6 bases). V was pared by 1 base and J by 3 bases, with 9 bases between. The CDR3 contains 15 residues. Germline V CDR1 and CDR2: LNHDA, SQIVND (reference sequence). CDR3 in amino acids: CASSIVGAYTGELFF. CDR3 DNA sequence: TGTGCCAGTAGTATAGTGGGGGCCTACACCGGGGAGCTGTTTTTT.

The chain couples TRBV28 to TRBJ2-7, with D maybe TRBD1 (6 bases). The CDR3 covers 13 residues. Germline V CDR1 and CDR2: MDHEN, SYDVKM. V lost 5 bases, J lost 4 bases, and 12 bases lay in between. For the CDR3, the DNA is TGTGCCAGCAGTCCCCAGGACAGATACGAGCAGTACTTC. Its protein is CASSPQDRYEQYF.

A remark on this clone: One end of the junction fails to match germline, which may point to a read error. J is TRBJ2-7 and V is TRBV27; 12 bases map to TRBD2. Germline V gene data show CDR1 as MNHEY and CDR2 as SMNVEV (reference sequence). The CDR3 spans 15 residues. The CDR3 loop reads CASSAGTSGSYGQYF. For the CDR3, the DNA is TGTGCCAGCAGCGCCGGGACTAGCGGGTCCTACGGGCAGTACTTC.